The present TCR beta chain was sequenced within a study of metastatic and nonmetastatic thyroid tumors. Overall study context: For malignant and benign thyroid patients, tumor or nodule tissue and blood were the sources whose repertoires were compared.

This clone was observed a few times. Nobody among the patients had been given any treatment before thyroid surgery. Trimming took 0 bases from V and 0 from J, leaving 6 bases between them. The CDR3 runs 15 residues. Germline CDR1 and CDR2: MNHNS and SASEGT. With MiXCR, TCRdb reprocessed the PCR reads. Among approximately 70,000 clones listed, less than 5% were seen once. The sample taken for sequencing was blood. This TCR was sampled from a female donor with papillary thyroid cancer or a benign thyroid nodule (not recorded which). Some clones in this sample may be carry-over from other donors' samples. The chain carries TRBV6-1 and TRBJ1-5; D call uncertain. The CDR3 here is CASSEAPYSNQPQHF. The CDR3 coding sequence is TGTGCCAGCAGTGAAGCGCCCTATAGCAATCAGCCCCAGCATTTT.